This T cell receptor (beta chain) was sequenced for a study of cytotoxic CD8 clonotypes in ibrutinib-treated CLL. Study results and limitations: Public clonotypes, an uncommon group, contracted or remained stable on treatment.

This CDR3 is built from 14 residues. V dropped 5 bases and J dropped 3; count of bases not matched to a gene: 5. Germline CDR1 and CDR2: SEHNR and FQNEAQ (reference sequence). The repertoire was sequenced with immunoSEQ multiplex PCR; TCRdb's copy has only in-frame clones and lacks some. Found here are over 120,000 clones, about 76% of them singletons; the top ten hold roughly 4.7%. Note on this clone: Its antigen is as yet unknown.

The sequence derives from a human donor with chronic lymphocytic leukemia. J is TRBJ2-7 and V is TRBV7-9, with 9 nucleotides matching TRBD1. Specimen: PBMCs, collected after 24 months of ibrutinib treatment. DNA for the CDR3: TGTGCCAGCAGCCCCTGGGACAGGGTCTACGAGCAGTACTTC. It encodes CASSPWDRVYEQYF.